This T cell receptor (beta chain) was retrieved from a study of blood T cell repertoires in COVID-19. Whole-study context: Samples came from the United States, Italy and Spain, spanning acute and convalescent COVID-19.

Germline CDR1 is LGHNT and CDR2 is FRNRAP. J was trimmed by 3 bases and V by 0 bases; bases with no gene match: 6. This CDR3 is built from 17 residues. For recovered donors of Cohort 3, there were two negative PCRs, clearance, or symptom resolution. As handled by the study authors: Reference gene primer amplification gave nucleated cell count estimates. Some clones are missing from TCRdb's copy, which holds only in-frame ones; the method was immunoSEQ multiplex PCR. V and J calls and clone size follow that table, whereas D and trimming were derived from the DNA. The sample holds some 140,000 clones; under 85% are singletons and the top ten take about 18%.

The chain uses TRBV12-5 and TRBJ1-5; TRBD1 matches 9 bases. Specimen: PBMCs or T cells enriched from blood (not recorded which). The TCR originated in a man younger than 45 who had recovered from COVID-19. The CDR3, as DNA: TGTGCTAGTGGTTTGGTGACGGGACAGGGCCACAATCAGCCCCAGCATTTT. The encoded protein is CASGLVTGQGHNQPQHF.